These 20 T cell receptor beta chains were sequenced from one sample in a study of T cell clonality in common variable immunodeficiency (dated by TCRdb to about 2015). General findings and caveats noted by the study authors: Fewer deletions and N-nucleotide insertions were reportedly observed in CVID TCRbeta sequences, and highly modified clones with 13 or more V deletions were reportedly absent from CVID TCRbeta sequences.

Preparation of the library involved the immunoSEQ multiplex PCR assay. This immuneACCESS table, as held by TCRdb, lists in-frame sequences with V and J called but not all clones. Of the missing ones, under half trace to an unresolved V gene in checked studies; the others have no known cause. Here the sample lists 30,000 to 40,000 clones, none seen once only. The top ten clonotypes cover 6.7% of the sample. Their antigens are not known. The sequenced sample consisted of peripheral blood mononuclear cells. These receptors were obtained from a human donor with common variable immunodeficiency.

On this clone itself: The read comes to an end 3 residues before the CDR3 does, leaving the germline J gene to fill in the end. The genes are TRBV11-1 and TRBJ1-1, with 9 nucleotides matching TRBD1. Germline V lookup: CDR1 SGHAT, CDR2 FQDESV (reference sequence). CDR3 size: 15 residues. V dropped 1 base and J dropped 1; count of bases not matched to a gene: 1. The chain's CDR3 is CASSLEGQGNTEAFF. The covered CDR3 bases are TGTGCCAGCAGCTTAGAGGGACAGGGGAACACTGAA.

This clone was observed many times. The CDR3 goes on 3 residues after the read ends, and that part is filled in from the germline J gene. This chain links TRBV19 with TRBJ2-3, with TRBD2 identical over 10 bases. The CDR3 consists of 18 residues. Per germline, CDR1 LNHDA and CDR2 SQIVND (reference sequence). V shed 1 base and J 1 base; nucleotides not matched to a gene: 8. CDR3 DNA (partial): TGTGCCAGTAGTATAGGTTCGTCTAGCGGGAGTCGCACAGATACG. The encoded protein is CASSIGSSSGSRTDT. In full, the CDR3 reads CASSIGSSSGSRTDTQYF.

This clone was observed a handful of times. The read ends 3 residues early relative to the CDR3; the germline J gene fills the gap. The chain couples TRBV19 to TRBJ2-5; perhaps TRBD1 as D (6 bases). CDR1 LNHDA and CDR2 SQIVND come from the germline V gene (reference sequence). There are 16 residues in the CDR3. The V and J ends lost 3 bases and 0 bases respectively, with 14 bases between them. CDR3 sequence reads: CASSMVRRDNQETQYF. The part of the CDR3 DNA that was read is TGTGCCAGTAGTATGGTCCGTCGGGACAACCAAGAGACC.

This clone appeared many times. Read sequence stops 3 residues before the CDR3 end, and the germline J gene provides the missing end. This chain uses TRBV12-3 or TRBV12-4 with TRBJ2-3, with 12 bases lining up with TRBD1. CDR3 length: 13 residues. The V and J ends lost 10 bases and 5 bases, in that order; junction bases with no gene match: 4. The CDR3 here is CATGQGARDTQYF. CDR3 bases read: TGTGCCACGGGACAGGGGGCGCGAGATACG.

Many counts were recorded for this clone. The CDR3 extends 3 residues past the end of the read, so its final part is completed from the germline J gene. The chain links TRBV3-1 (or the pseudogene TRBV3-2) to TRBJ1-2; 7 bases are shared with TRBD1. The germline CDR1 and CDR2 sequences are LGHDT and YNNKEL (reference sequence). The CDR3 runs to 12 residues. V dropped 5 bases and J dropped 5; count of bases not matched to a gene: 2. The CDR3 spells CASSKQGYGYTF. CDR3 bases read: TGTGCCAGCAGCAAACAGGGGTATGGC.

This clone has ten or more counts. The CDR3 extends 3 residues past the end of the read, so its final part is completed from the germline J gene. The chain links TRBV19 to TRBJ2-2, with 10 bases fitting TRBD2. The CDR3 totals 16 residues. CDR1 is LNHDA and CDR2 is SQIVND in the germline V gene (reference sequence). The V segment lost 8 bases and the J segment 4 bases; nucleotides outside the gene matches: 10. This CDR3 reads CASRGDGTSATGELFF. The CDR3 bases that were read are TGTGCCAGTCGCGGGGATGGGACTAGCGCCACCGGGGAG.

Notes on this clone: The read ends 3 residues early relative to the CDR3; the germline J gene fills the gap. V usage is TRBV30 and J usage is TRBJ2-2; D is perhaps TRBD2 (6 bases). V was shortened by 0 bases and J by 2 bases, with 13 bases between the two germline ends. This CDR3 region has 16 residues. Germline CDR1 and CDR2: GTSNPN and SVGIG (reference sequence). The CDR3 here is CAWSVLGAGNTGELFF. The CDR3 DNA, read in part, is TGTGCCTGGAGTGTGTTAGGAGCGGGCAACACCGGGGAG.

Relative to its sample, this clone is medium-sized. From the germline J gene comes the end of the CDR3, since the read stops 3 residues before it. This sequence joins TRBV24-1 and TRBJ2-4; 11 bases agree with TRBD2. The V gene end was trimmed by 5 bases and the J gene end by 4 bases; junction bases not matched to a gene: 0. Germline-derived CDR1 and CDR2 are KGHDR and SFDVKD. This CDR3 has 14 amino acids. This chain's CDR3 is CATSGTSGKNIQYF. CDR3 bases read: TGTGCCACCAGTGGGACTAGCGGGAAAAACATT.

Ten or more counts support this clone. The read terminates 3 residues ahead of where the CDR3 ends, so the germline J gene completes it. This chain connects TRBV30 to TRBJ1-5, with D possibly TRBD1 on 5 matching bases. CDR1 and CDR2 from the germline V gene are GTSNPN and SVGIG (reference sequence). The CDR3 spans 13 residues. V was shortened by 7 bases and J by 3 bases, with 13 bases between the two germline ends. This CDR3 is CASAGGDNQPQHF. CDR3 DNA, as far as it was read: TGTGCCTCCGCAGGAGGGGACAATCAGCCC.

CDR3 amino acids: CAWGEHSYEQYF. The CDR3 DNA, read in part, is TGTGCCTGGGGGGAACACAGCTACGAG. V is TRBV19 and J is TRBJ2-7, with D possibly matching TRBD2 (6 bases). The read comes to an end 3 residues before the CDR3 does, leaving the germline J gene to fill in the end. CDR1 and CDR2 from the germline V gene are LNHDA and SQIVND (reference sequence). Trimming took off 11 bases at V and 3 bases at J, with 14 bases between the two ends. The CDR3 length is 12 residues.

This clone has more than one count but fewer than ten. CDR3 DNA (partial): TGTGCCAGCAGCTTAGCGGGGGCAGGGTACGAG. Translated: CASSLAGAGYE. The entire CDR3 reads CASSLAGAGYEQYF. The chain couples TRBV2 to TRBJ2-7; 9 nucleotides line up with TRBD2. The read is 3 residues too short to cover the CDR3 end, so that end is filled in from the germline J gene. CDR1 is SNHLY, CDR2 FYNNEI, per germline. J lost 4 bases, V lost 6 bases, and 7 bases had no gene match. This CDR3 spans 14 amino acids.

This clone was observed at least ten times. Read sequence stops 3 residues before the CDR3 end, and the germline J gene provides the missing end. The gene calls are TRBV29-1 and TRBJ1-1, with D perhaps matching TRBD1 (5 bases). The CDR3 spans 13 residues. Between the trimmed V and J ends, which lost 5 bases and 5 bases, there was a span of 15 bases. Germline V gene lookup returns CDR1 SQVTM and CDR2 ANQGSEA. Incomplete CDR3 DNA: TGCAGCGTTACAAATGGGGGGACGACTGAA. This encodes CSVTNGGTTE. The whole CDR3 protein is CSVTNGGTTEAFF.

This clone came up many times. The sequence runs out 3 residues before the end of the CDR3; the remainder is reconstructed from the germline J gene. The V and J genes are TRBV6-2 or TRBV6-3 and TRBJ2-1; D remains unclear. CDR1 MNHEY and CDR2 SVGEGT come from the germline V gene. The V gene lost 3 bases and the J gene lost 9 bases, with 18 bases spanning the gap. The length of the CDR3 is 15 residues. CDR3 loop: CASSYTVKGRSEQFF. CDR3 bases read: TGTGCCAGCAGTTATACGGTGAAGGGCCGAAGTGAG.

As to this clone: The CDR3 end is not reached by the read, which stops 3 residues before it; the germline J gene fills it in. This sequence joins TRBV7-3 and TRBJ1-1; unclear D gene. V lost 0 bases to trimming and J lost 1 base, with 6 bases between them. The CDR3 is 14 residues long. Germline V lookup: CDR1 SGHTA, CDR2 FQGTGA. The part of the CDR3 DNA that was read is TGTGCCAGCAGCTTAACTCGGTCGAACACTGAA. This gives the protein CASSLTRSNTE. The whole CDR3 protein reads CASSLTRSNTEAFF.

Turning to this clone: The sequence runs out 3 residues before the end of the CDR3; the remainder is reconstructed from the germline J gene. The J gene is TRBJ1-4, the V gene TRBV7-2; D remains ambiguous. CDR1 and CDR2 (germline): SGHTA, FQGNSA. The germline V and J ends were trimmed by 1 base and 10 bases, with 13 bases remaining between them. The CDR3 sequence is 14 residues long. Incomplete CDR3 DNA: TGTGCCAGCAGCTTAGGGTTAGGGTCCGGAAAA. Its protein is CASSLGLGSGK. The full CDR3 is CASSLGLGSGKLFF.

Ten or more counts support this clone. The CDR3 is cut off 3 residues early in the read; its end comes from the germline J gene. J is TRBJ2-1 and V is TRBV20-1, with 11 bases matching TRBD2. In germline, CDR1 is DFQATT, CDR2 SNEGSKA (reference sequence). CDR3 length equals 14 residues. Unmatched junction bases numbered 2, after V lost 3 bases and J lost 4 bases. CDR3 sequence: CSARTSGNYNEQFF. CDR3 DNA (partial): TGCAGTGCTAGGACTAGCGGGAATTACAATGAG.

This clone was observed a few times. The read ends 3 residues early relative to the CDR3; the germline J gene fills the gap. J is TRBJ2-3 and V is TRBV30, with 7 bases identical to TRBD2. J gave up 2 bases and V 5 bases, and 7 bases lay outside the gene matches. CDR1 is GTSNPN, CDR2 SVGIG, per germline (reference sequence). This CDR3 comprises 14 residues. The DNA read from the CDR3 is TGTGCCTGGGGGTCTAGCGGCCACACAGATACG. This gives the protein CAWGSSGHTDT. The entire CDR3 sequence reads CAWGSSGHTDTQYF.

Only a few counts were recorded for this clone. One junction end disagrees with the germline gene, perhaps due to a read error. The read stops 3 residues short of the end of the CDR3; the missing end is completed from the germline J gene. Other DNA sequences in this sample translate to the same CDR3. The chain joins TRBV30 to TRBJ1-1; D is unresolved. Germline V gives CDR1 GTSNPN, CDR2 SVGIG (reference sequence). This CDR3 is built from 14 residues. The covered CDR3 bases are TGTGCTTGGAGTGTAGAAGATAGAAACACTGAA. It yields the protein CAWSVEDRNTE. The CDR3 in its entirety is CAWSVEDRNTEAFF.

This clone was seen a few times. The sequenced CDR3 bases are TGTGCCAGCAGCTTAACGAGGACTGAA. Translating gives CASSLTRTE. The whole CDR3 protein reads CASSLTRTEAFF. This sequence joins TRBV7-2 and TRBJ1-1; D uncertain. Read coverage stops 3 residues before the CDR3 terminus; the germline J gene supplies the remainder. The CDR3 covers 12 residues. V shed 2 bases and J shed 5 bases, with 6 bases lying between them. Germline V lookup: CDR1 SGHTA, CDR2 FQGNSA. The full variable domain, its missing parts supplied by reference TRBV7-2 and TRBJ1-1, is GAGVSQSPSNKVTEKGKDVELRCDPISGHTALYWYRQSLGQGLEFLIYFQGNSAPDKSGLPSDRFSAERTGGSVSTLTIQRTQQEDSAVYLCASSLTRTEAFFGQGTRLTVV.

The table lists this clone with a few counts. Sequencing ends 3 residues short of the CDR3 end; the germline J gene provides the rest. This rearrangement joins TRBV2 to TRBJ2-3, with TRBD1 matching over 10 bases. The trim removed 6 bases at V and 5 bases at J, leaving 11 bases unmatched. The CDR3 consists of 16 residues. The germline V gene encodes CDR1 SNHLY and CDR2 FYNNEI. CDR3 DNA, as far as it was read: TGTGCCAGCAGATTCCGCCGGGACAGGGGTATAGATACG. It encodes CASRFRRDRGIDT. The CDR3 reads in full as CASRFRRDRGIDTQYF.